The next 19 T cell receptor beta chains were all read from a single sample in a study of preoperative IRX-2 immunotherapy in early breast cancer. Treatment: preoperative locoregional IRX-2 cytokine immunotherapy. Profiled with immunoSEQ multiplex PCR; TCRdb holds only in-frame clones, not every one. Here the sample spans 2,900 or so clones, about 80% being singletons. The material was tumor tissue, obtained after IRX-2 immunotherapy. The receptor set was obtained from a human donor with breast cancer.

This clone was seen a single time. CDR3 DNA sequence: TGCGCCAGCAGCCAACAAAGGACAGCTAACTATGGCTACACCTTC. Translation: CASSQQRTANYGYTF. The gene calls are TRBV1 and TRBJ1-2; TRBD1 is taken as the D call from the table, unchecked against the DNA. TRBV1 is noted as a pseudogene. This CDR3 spans 15 amino acids.

This clone was detected a few times. The CDR3 protein is CATSRDRGGGAQETQYF. The CDR3 nucleotides read TGTGCCACCAGCAGAGATCGGGGCGGGGGGGCCCAAGAGACCCAGTACTTC. The V gene is TRBV15, the J gene TRBJ2-5, with 9 bases fitting TRBD2. This CDR3 region has 17 residues. Germline assignment: CDR1 LNHNV and CDR2 YYDKDF (reference sequence). V gave up 0 bases and J gave up 1 base; unmatched junction bases: 6.

CDR3 DNA sequence: TGTGCCAGCAGCTTGTATTCCCAGGGGGCCGGGGATCAGCCCCAGCATTTT. It is translated as CASSLYSQGAGDQPQHF. The V gene is TRBV11-3, the J gene TRBJ1-5, with 8 bases matching TRBD1. J was trimmed by 5 bases and V by 3 bases; bases with no gene match: 12. Germline-derived CDR1 and CDR2 are SGHNT and YENEEA. The length of the CDR3 is 17 residues.

This clone was counted a few times. This chain links TRBV15 with TRBJ1-4, with a weak D call TRBD1 (5 bases). Between the trimmed V and J ends, which lost 0 bases and 7 bases, there was a span of 15 bases. The length of the CDR3 is 16 residues. Germline-derived CDR1 and CDR2 are LNHNV and YYDKDF (reference sequence). CDR3 nucleotides: TGTGCCACCAGCAGAGATCAAGGGCTTCAGGGTGAAAAACTGTTTTTT. Residues: CATSRDQGLQGEKLFF.

V gene TRBV11-3 combines with J gene TRBJ1-3, with D unresolved. Germline CDR1 reads SGHNT; CDR2 reads YENEEA. Trimming left V 5 bases short and J 0 bases short, with 8 bases between. The CDR3 has 14 residues. In nucleotides, the CDR3 is TGTGCCAGCAGCCCTGACGGCTCTGGAAACACCATATATTTT. Its translation: CASSPDGSGNTIYF.

The rearrangement joins TRBV6-8 to TRBJ2-7; D is undetermined. V gave up 8 bases and J gave up 4 bases, with 15 bases separating them. Germline V CDR1 and CDR2: MNHGY, SAAAGT. The CDR3 runs to 13 residues. The CDR3 nucleotides are TGTGCCAGCGAAAGGAGTTACAAATACGAGCAGTACTTC. Translation gives CASERSYKYEQYF.

The chain employs TRBV6-8 and TRBJ1-1; D unresolved. The CDR3 has 14 residues. V was cut by 10 bases and J by 1 base, with 16 bases left in between. The germline gives CDR1 MNHGY, CDR2 SAAAGT. CDR3: CAITNLAPNTEAFF. In DNA form, the CDR3 reads TGTGCCATCACAAATCTCGCTCCGAACACTGAAGCTTTCTTT.

J is TRBJ2-3 and V is TRBV23-1, with TRBD2 matching 7 bases. TRBV23-1 qualifies as an ORF whose function is uncertain. V lost 6 bases and J lost 3; bases outside the gene matches: 9. The CDR3 extends over 15 amino acids. CDR3 in DNA: TGCGCCAGCAGCCACTCGGCTAGCGGAACAGATACGCAGTATTTT. It yields the protein CASSHSASGTDTQYF.

The V and J genes are TRBV6-8 and TRBJ1-4; 9 bases align to TRBD1. The junction had 12 bases not matched to a gene; V was cut back by 2 bases and J by 8 bases. The CDR3 spans 17 residues. CDR1 is MNHGY, CDR2 SAAAGT, per germline. The chain's CDR3 is CASSYALTTGGMEKLFF. The CDR3, as DNA: TGTGCCAGCAGTTACGCACTAACGACAGGGGGAATGGAAAAACTGTTTTTT.

V is TRBV19 and J is TRBJ1-1; D unclear. This CDR3 is built from 13 residues. The V end was cut by 5 bases, the J end by 2 bases, with 9 bases between. Germline V CDR1 and CDR2: LNHDA, SQIVND (reference sequence). CDR3 amino acids: CASSHDGNTEAFF. CDR3 nucleotides: TGTGCCAGTAGTCACGACGGTAACACTGAAGCTTTCTTT.

This clone was seen more than once but under ten times. V and J are TRBV6-8 and TRBJ2-7; D assignment may be TRBD1 or TRBD2 (5 bases each). Germline V gene data show CDR1 as MNHGY and CDR2 as SAAAGT. The CDR3 sequence is 16 residues long. V lost 5 bases to trimming and J lost 2 bases, with 19 bases between them. The CDR3 DNA reads as TGTGCCAGCAGTCGATTTACTCCCGGGACCGCCTACGAGCAGTACTTC. Encoded protein: CASSRFTPGTAYEQYF.

This chain links TRBV6-8 with TRBJ2-7; 8 bases line up with TRBD1. This CDR3 has 14 amino acids. Germline V lookup: CDR1 MNHGY, CDR2 SAAAGT. Trimming at V came to 3 bases and at J to 2 bases, leaving 3 bases not matched to a gene. In nucleotides, the CDR3 is TGTGCCAGCAGTTATTGGGACAGGCCCTACGAGCAGTACTTC. This codes for CASSYWDRPYEQYF.

The chain employs TRBV25-1 and TRBJ2-2; tentatively, D is TRBD1 (5 bases). The CDR3 loop spans 14 amino acids. V was clipped by 5 bases and J by 1 base, with 8 bases between them. Looked up from germline, CDR1 is MGHDK and CDR2 is SYGVNS. The CDR3 region has the DNA TGTGCCAGCAGTCCTACAGGGAACACCGGGGAGCTGTTTTTT. Its protein is CASSPTGNTGELFF.

This clone was detected once. The chain employs TRBV1 and TRBJ2-3; the table names TRBD2, a call not compared with the DNA. TRBV1 is classified as a pseudogene. CDR3 length: 15 amino acids. The CDR3 loop is CASSQETRLVGTQYF. Written as DNA, the CDR3 is TGCGCCAGCAGCCAGGAGACGAGGTTAGTCGGTACGCAGTATTTT.

The chain is built from TRBV1 and TRBJ2-7. TRBV1 corresponds to a pseudogene. The CDR3 consists of 15 residues. CDR3 residues: CASSQELKEAYEQYF. The CDR3 nucleotides are TGCGCCAGCAGCCAAGAGCTTAAGGAAGCCTACGAGCAGTACTTC.

This clone was seen only once. V gene TRBV14 combines with J gene TRBJ2-1, with 7 bases that match TRBD2. The CDR3 covers 13 residues. Per the germline V gene, CDR1 is SGHDN and CDR2 is FVKESK. With 6 bases clipped from V and 2 bases from J, the junction kept 1 base outside the gene matches. In DNA, the CDR3 is TGTGCCAGCAGGGCGGGGGCCTACAATGAGCAGTTCTTC. It yields the protein CASRAGAYNEQFF.

The chain joins TRBV30 to TRBJ1-4; TRBD1 matches 8 bases. There are 13 residues in the CDR3. The J segment lost 6 bases and the V segment lost 4 bases, leaving 4 bases of the junction unmatched. Germline CDR1 is GTSNPN and CDR2 is SVGIG (reference sequence). This chain's CDR3 is CAWKGQEYEKLFF. CDR3 coding DNA: TGTGCCTGGAAGGGACAGGAGTATGAAAAACTGTTTTTT.

The J gene is TRBJ2-1, the V gene TRBV7-6; 9 bases are a match to TRBD2. Germline CDR1 SGHVS, CDR2 FNYEAQ. The ends lost 1 base at V and 3 bases at J; junction bases unmatched: 10. This CDR3 has 18 residues. CDR3 sequence: CASSLGAGGLWGYNEQFF. CDR3 bases: TGTGCCAGCAGCTTAGGCGCGGGAGGGTTATGGGGCTACAATGAGCAGTTCTTC.

The chain couples TRBV5-1 to TRBJ2-2, with TRBD1 identical over 7 bases. The CDR3 loop spans 17 amino acids. The V gene end was trimmed by 4 bases and the J gene end by 0 bases; junction bases not matched to a gene: 9. Germline loops: CDR1 SGHRS, CDR2 YFSETQ. CDR3 amino acids: CASSLPLQGANTGELFF. In DNA, the CDR3 is TGCGCCAGCAGCCTTCCCCTGCAGGGGGCGAACACCGGGGAGCTGTTTTTT.